Presented here are 21 T cell receptor beta chains from one specimen sequenced in a study of T cells in Graves' hyperthyroidism and ophthalmopathy. Template material for amplifying TCR beta CDR3 regions consisted of RNA transcripts. First-round RT-PCR with HTBI primers amplified the TCR CDR3 region. One entry per CDR3 protein, called by TCRdb with MiXCR from the multiplex PCR reads. This table holds about half a million distinct CDR3 sequences, approximately 22% found once. The specimen was blood. Source of these receptors: a woman in her 70s with Graves' ophthalmopathy.

This clonotype was observed a handful of times. The V and J genes are TRBV5-1 and TRBJ1-2; TRBD1 matches 9 bases. CDR3 length equals 15 residues. Trimming cost V 4 bases and J 4 bases; bases outside gene matches: 8. Looked up from germline, CDR1 is SGHRS and CDR2 is YFSETQ. CDR3 nucleotide sequence: TGCGCCAGCAGCCGGGGGGACAGGGCTTTCTATGGCTACACCTTC. It encodes CASSRGDRAFYGYTF. The complete variable domain, with remaining parts taken from reference TRBV5-1 and TRBJ1-2, reads KAGVTQTPRYLIKTRGQQVTLSCSPISGHRSVSWYQQTPGQGLQFLFEYFSETQRNKGNFPGRFSGRQFSNSRSEMNVSTLELGDSALYLCASSRGDRAFYGYTFGSGTRLTVV.

This clonotype was picked up a small number of times. V gene TRBV5-4 combines with J gene TRBJ2-3, with 8 bases matching TRBD2. V shed 0 bases and J 2 bases; nucleotides not matched to a gene: 5. The CDR3 length is 16 residues. Germline values: CDR1 SGHNT, CDR2 YYREEE (reference sequence). This CDR3 reads CASSLDGRADTDTQYF. The CDR3 DNA sequence: TGTGCCAGCAGCTTGGACGGGAGGGCCGACACAGATACGCAGTATTTT.

The rearrangement links TRBV27 to TRBJ2-3; 9 bases are shared with TRBD1. The V gene end was trimmed by 4 bases and the J gene end by 2 bases; junction bases not matched to a gene: 4. The germline CDR1 and CDR2 sequences are MNHEY and SMNVEV (reference sequence). This CDR3 has 15 amino acids. The DNA of the CDR3 is TGTGCCAGCAGTTCCGGGACAGGGATCACAGATACGCAGTATTTT. Translation: CASSSGTGITDTQYF.

This clonotype occurred many times. The chain recombines TRBV7-9 with TRBJ2-7, with 10 bases matching TRBD1. The CDR3 extends over 12 amino acids. CDR1 is SEHNR and CDR2 is FQNEAQ in the germline V gene (reference sequence). V gave up 6 bases and J gave up 6 bases; unmatched junction bases: 2. The DNA of the CDR3 is TGTGCCAGCAGTAGGACAGGGGGCGAGCAGTACTTC. Amino acid sequence: CASSRTGGEQYF.

The V gene is TRBV6-1, the J gene TRBJ2-2; unclear D gene. The V end was cut by 4 bases, the J end by 8 bases, with 8 bases between. This CDR3 is 12 amino acids long. Germline values: CDR1 MNHNS, CDR2 SASEGT. The CDR3 DNA sequence: TGTGCCAGCAGTGTTGGCGCAGGGGAGCTGTTTTTT. Protein: CASSVGAGELFF.

The chain combines TRBV6-2 or TRBV6-3 with TRBJ2-7; weak D call: TRBD1 (5 bases). V lost 4 bases and J 2 bases, leaving 9 bases between the germline ends. Germline-derived CDR1 and CDR2 are MNHEY and SVGEGT. The CDR3 runs to 13 residues. The CDR3: CASSSIQAYEQYF. Written as DNA, the CDR3 is TGTGCCAGCAGTTCAATACAGGCCTACGAGCAGTACTTC.

The sample holds a few counts of this clonotype. This sequence joins TRBV7-8 and TRBJ2-2; 9 positions match TRBD2. V was pared by 0 bases and J by 7 bases, with 12 bases of the junction left unmatched. From germline, CDR1 is SGHVS and CDR2 FQNEAQ. CDR3 size: 18 residues. The CDR3 here is CASSLALGIAGVDGELFF. The CDR3 DNA reads TGTGCCAGCAGCTTAGCGTTGGGGATAGCGGGAGTGGACGGGGAGCTGTTTTTT.

The J gene is TRBJ2-7, the V gene TRBV20-1, with D perhaps matching TRBD1 or TRBD2 (5 bases each). The germline gives CDR1 DFQATT, CDR2 SNEGSKA (reference sequence). V gave up 5 bases and J gave up 5 bases, with 16 bases separating them. The CDR3 extends over 13 amino acids. The CDR3 DNA reads as TGCAGTGCTCGCCCCGGGGCCGTCGACGAGCAGTACTTC. Translated, it gives CSARPGAVDEQYF.

V gene TRBV6-1 combines with J gene TRBJ1-2; the D gene is possibly TRBD1 (6 bases). V lost 5 bases, J lost 4 bases, and 14 bases lay in between. This CDR3 is 14 amino acids long. CDR1 is MNHNS, CDR2 SASEGT, per germline. This chain's CDR3 is CASSPTPQGYGYTF. As DNA, the CDR3 is TGTGCCAGCAGTCCAACTCCACAGGGCTATGGCTACACCTTC.

This clonotype turned up a few times. The gene calls are TRBV27 and TRBJ1-4; D unclear. CDR1 and CDR2 from the germline V gene are MNHEY and SMNVEV (reference sequence). The V gene lost 4 bases and the J gene lost 7 bases, with 10 bases spanning the gap. The CDR3 is 13 residues long. Here the CDR3 DNA reads TGTGCCAGCAGTTGGGATTTGGGTGAAAAACTGTTTTTT. Amino acids: CASSWDLGEKLFF.

This clonotype occurred a few times. CDR3 in DNA: TGTGCCTGGAGTGGGGGACTAGCGCTTAATGAGCAGTTCTTC. Protein product: CAWSGGLALNEQFF. This rearrangement joins TRBV30 to TRBJ2-1, with TRBD2 identical over 10 bases. Germline V lookup: CDR1 GTSNPN, CDR2 SVGIG (reference sequence). V was clipped by 1 base and J by 7 bases; unmatched bases: 4. The CDR3 is 14 residues long.

This clonotype has a handful of counts. The chain is built from TRBV6-1 and TRBJ1-5; 8 nucleotides agree with TRBD1. The V and J ends lost 5 bases and 0 bases, in that order; junction bases with no gene match: 15. This CDR3 spans 19 amino acids. CDR1 is MNHNS, CDR2 SASEGT, per germline. The CDR3 DNA is TGTGCCAGCAGTTATCAGGGGGCCCTCCAAAAGAATAGCAATCAGCCCCAGCATTTT. Its protein is CASSYQGALQKNSNQPQHF.

The V and J genes are TRBV6-2 or TRBV6-3 and TRBJ2-3, with D maybe TRBD2 (6 bases). Trimming removed 5 bases from V and 4 bases from J, with 13 bases in between. CDR1 and CDR2 (germline): MNHEY, SVGEGT. The CDR3 runs 14 residues. CDR3 residues: CASSLANIADTQYF. The CDR3 nucleotides read TGTGCCAGCAGTCTAGCGAATATTGCAGATACGCAGTATTTT.

This clonotype was found a few times. The chain couples TRBV9 to TRBJ2-2; D gene ambiguous. Trimming left V 2 bases short and J 7 bases short, with 6 bases between. Germline V gives CDR1 SGDLS, CDR2 YYNGEE. The CDR3 sequence is 12 residues long. CDR3 coding DNA: TGTGCCAGCAGCGTTTTCATCGGGGAGCTGTTTTTT. This codes for CASSVFIGELFF.

This clonotype was seen a handful of times. V gene TRBV20-1 combines with J gene TRBJ2-7; D is perhaps TRBD2 (5 bases). V was cut by 4 bases and J by 4 bases, with 14 bases left in between. CDR1 is DFQATT and CDR2 is SNEGSKA in the germline V gene (reference sequence). The CDR3 loop spans 13 amino acids. The CDR3 region is CSAIGLTGYEQYF. Here the CDR3 DNA reads TGCAGTGCTATCGGACTTACGGGATACGAGCAGTACTTC.

V is TRBV11-2 and J is TRBJ1-6; D is possibly TRBD1 (6 bases). The germline V gene has CDR1 SGHAT and CDR2 FQNNGV. This CDR3 is 13 amino acids long. Trimming took off 5 bases at V and 10 bases at J, with 12 bases between the two ends. This CDR3 is CASSTGLESPLHF. As DNA, the CDR3 is TGTGCCAGCAGCACAGGGCTTGAGTCACCCCTCCACTTT. The full variable domain, in which reference TRBV11-2 and TRBJ1-6 provide the parts outside the CDR3, is EAGVAQSPRYKIIEKRQSVAFWCNPISGHATLYWYQQILGQGPKLLIQFQNNGVVDDSQLPKDRFSAERLKGVDSTLKIQPAKLEDSAVYLCASSTGLESPLHFGNGTRLTVT.

This clonotype has just a few counts. J is TRBJ2-2 and V is TRBV5-1, with 9 bases that match TRBD1. V was pared by 4 bases and J by 7 bases, with 5 bases of the junction left unmatched. From germline, CDR1 is SGHRS and CDR2 YFSETQ. The CDR3 spans 14 residues. The CDR3 here is CASSRGQGNGELFF. The CDR3 DNA sequence: TGCGCCAGCAGCAGGGGACAGGGCAACGGGGAGCTGTTTTTT.

This clonotype was counted ten times or more. This chain connects TRBV6-1 to TRBJ1-2, with a tentative D call TRBD1 (5 bases). Germline lookup yields CDR1 MNHNS and CDR2 SASEGT. The CDR3 is made up of 13 amino acids. Trimming took off 4 bases at V and 3 bases at J, with 9 bases between the two ends. The CDR3 region has the DNA TGTGCCAGCAGTGTCGGGACGGACTATGGCTACACCTTC. Translating gives CASSVGTDYGYTF.

The chain employs TRBV27 and TRBJ2-5, with D tentatively TRBD2 (5 bases). CDR1 is MNHEY and CDR2 is SMNVEV in the germline V gene (reference sequence). V lost 3 bases and J 4 bases, leaving 12 bases between the germline ends. The length of the CDR3 is 14 residues. The CDR3 spells CASSFDGRGETQYF. For the CDR3, the DNA is TGTGCCAGCAGTTTCGACGGACGGGGAGAGACCCAGTACTTC.

This clonotype was counted at least ten times. The chain uses TRBV12-3 or TRBV12-4 and TRBJ1-1; no clear D. With 6 bases removed from V and 6 bases from J, the gap between germline ends came to 23 bases. CDR3 size: 16 residues. The CDR3 DNA reads as TGTGCCAGCAGGGAGACCGGCGGGGAAAATTTCGCTGAAGCTTTCTTT. It is translated as CASRETGGENFAEAFF.

This clonotype was recorded a few times. The chain uses TRBV5-1 and TRBJ2-1; D is perhaps TRBD1 or TRBD2 (5 bases each). V lost 5 bases to trimming and J lost 3 bases, with 12 bases between them. Germline CDR1 reads SGHRS; CDR2 reads YFSETQ. The CDR3 is 14 amino acids. CDR3 protein: CASRSEGNYNEQFF. DNA of the CDR3: TGCGCCAGCAGGAGTGAGGGGAACTACAATGAGCAGTTCTTC.